This T cell receptor beta chain stems from a study of cytomegalovirus exposure and HLA in healthy donors. Study-wide findings and caveats: Later analysis associated a missense DCLRE1C variant with TCR beta V- and J-gene trimming.

Comment on this clone: Its cognate antigen is unknown.

Germline-derived CDR1 and CDR2 are SGHRS and YFSETQ. The CDR3 consists of 12 residues. Trimming pared 0 bases from V and 5 bases from J, leaving 5 bases between. Use of 60 Vbeta and 13 Jbeta primers characterized the PCR. Produced via immunoSEQ multiplex PCR; TCRdb's table is partial and in-frame only. The data contain some 92,000 clones, around 72% of them singletons. The rearrangement uses TRBV5-1 and TRBJ2-5, with D possibly being TRBD1 (5 bases). What was sequenced was PBMCs. This TCR was recovered from a man in his late teens or twenties in good health and CMV-seropositive. The CDR3 reads CASSLGQETQYF. The CDR3 nucleotides read TGCGCCAGCAGCTTGGGACAGGAGACCCAGTACTTC.